Reported below is one T cell receptor beta chain. This entry belongs to a study of blood T cell repertoires in COVID-19. Patients in Seattle were enrolled during active infection, then followed longitudinally. Repertoires were generated with immunoSEQ multiplex PCR, while TCRdb's copy carries only in-frame clones and drops some. The sample has 120,000 or so clones, roughly four fifths seen once. This clonotype was sampled from a man aged 25 to 40 with COVID-19, enrolled during active disease. Sequenced: peripheral blood.

The CDR3 DNA reads TGTGCCATCAGGGCAGGGGGCCAAGAGACCCAGTACTTC. Its protein product is CAIRAGGQETQYF. The chain joins TRBV10-3 to TRBJ2-5, with 7 bases aligning to TRBD1. Germline assignment: CDR1 ENHRY and CDR2 SYGVKD. V dropped 6 bases and J dropped 1; count of bases not matched to a gene: 2. This CDR3 is 13 amino acids long.